Following are 7 T cell receptor beta chains from one sample sequenced in a study of blood T cells in healthy people across ages. Together with a sample-barcoded 5' primer, a J-beta primer mix was included in a second PCR lasting about 7 to 12 cycles. One entry per CDR3 protein results from TCRdb running MiXCR on the 5' RACE reads. The sample comprises about 690,000 distinct CDR3 sequences, 35% to 50% of which are singletons, and about 32% rests with the top ten. Sequenced sample: blood. Receptors originate from a man at least 80 years old in good health.

This clonotype was counted between two and nine times. The CDR3 spells CASSHGQGSNQPQHF. The CDR3 bases are TGTGCCAGCAGCCACGGACAGGGGTCCAATCAGCCCCAGCATTTT. This chain joins TRBV3-1 and TRBJ1-5; 9 bases map to TRBD1. The trim removed 3 bases at V and 3 bases at J, leaving 3 bases unmatched. In germline, CDR1 is LGHDT, CDR2 YNNKEL (reference sequence). The CDR3 runs 15 residues.

The V call is TRBV24-1, the J call TRBJ2-3; 13 nucleotides match TRBD2. This CDR3 is built from 16 residues. The V and J ends lost 5 bases and 11 bases, in that order; junction bases with no gene match: 12. CDR1 is KGHDR and CDR2 is SFDVKD in the germline V gene. For the CDR3, the DNA is TGTGCCACCAGTGGTCAACGGACTAGCGGGAGTCCTAAGCAGTATTTT. It yields the protein CATSGQRTSGSPKQYF.

This chain connects TRBV7-2 to TRBJ2-5, with D perhaps TRBD2 (7 bases). The J call may be mistaken, given a closer DNA end match to TRBJ2-7. CDR3 size: 14 residues. Germline CDR1 SGHTA, CDR2 FQGNSA. The CDR3 DNA sequence: TGTGCCAGCAGCGTACGGGGGGCGCGGGGCGAGCAGTACTTC. This codes for CASSVRGARGEQYF.

DNA of the CDR3: TGTGCCATCAGTGAGGGGACAGGGGTAGCCGAGCAGTACTTC. Translated, it gives CAISEGTGVAEQYF. The chain uses TRBV10-3 and TRBJ2-5; 10 positions match TRBD1. The J call could be wrong; TRBJ2-7 is a better fit for the DNA end. The CDR3 is made up of 14 amino acids. Germline values: CDR1 ENHRY, CDR2 SYGVKD.

This sequence joins TRBV6-2 or TRBV6-3 and TRBJ1-2; D remains unclear. V was shortened by 0 bases and J by 7 bases, with 9 bases between the two germline ends. CDR1 and CDR2 (germline): MNHEY, SVGEGT. This CDR3 comprises 13 residues. The CDR3 DNA reads TGTGCCAGCAGTTACTCGGGATGGTCTGGCTACACCTTC. It translates to CASSYSGWSGYTF.

J is TRBJ2-7 and V is TRBV27; perhaps TRBD1 as D (6 bases). The CDR3 is made up of 14 amino acids. The ends were cut back, 6 bases at V and 0 bases at J, with 12 bases in the middle. Germline V CDR1 and CDR2: MNHEY, SMNVEV (reference sequence). The CDR3: CASRGTRNSYEQYF. The CDR3 coding sequence is TGTGCCAGCAGAGGGACACGGAACTCCTACGAGCAGTACTTC.

The chain joins TRBV18 to TRBJ2-7; D gene ambiguous. CDR1 is KGHSH and CDR2 is LQKENI in the germline V gene. The V end lost 8 bases, the J end lost 7 bases, and 18 bases lay between the germline ends. The CDR3 has 13 amino acids. The CDR3 DNA reads as TGTGCCAGCGCAGCAACCATGGCATTAGAGCAGTACTTC. Translating gives CASAATMALEQYF.